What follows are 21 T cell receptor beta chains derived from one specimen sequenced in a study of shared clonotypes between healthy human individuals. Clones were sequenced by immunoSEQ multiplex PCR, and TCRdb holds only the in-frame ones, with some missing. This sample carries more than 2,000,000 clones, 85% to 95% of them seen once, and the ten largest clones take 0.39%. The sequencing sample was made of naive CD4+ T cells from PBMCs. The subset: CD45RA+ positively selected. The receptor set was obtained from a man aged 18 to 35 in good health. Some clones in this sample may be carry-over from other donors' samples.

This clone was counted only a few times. CDR3 in amino acids: CSVGWRGNEKLFF. The CDR3, as DNA: TGCAGCGTTGGATGGCGTGGTAATGAAAAACTGTTTTTT. This chain joins TRBV29-1 and TRBJ1-4; D not resolved. The V end lost 4 bases, the J end lost 4 bases, and 10 bases lay between the germline ends. Germline assignment: CDR1 SQVTM and CDR2 ANQGSEA. The CDR3 totals 13 residues.

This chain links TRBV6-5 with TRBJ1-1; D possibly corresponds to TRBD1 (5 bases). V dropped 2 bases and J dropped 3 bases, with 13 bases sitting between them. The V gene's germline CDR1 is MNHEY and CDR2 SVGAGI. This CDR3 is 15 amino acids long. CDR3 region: CASSYRSGRDTEAFF. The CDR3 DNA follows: TGTGCCAGCAGTTACCGCTCAGGGAGGGACACTGAAGCTTTCTTT.

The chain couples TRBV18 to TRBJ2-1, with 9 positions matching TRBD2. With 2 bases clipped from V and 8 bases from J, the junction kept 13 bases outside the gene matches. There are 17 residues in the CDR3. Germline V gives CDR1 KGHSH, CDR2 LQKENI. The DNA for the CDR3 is TGTGCCAGCTCACCAGAGCTACTAGCGGGTCGTAAGGATGAGCAGTTCTTC. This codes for CASSPELLAGRKDEQFF.

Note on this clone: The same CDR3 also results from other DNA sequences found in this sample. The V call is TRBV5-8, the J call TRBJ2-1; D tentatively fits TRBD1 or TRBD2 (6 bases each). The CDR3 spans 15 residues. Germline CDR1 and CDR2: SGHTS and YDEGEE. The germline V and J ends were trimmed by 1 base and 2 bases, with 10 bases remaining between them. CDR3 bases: TGTGCCAGCAGCTTGCGAGGGGGGACCTACAATGAGCAGTTCTTC. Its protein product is CASSLRGGTYNEQFF.

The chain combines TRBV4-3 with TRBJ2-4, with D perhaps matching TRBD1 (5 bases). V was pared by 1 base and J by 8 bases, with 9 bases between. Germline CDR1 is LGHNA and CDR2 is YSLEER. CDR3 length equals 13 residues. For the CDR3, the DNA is TGCGCCAGCAGCCAAGGTAGGGGCGACATTCAGTACTTC. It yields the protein CASSQGRGDIQYF.

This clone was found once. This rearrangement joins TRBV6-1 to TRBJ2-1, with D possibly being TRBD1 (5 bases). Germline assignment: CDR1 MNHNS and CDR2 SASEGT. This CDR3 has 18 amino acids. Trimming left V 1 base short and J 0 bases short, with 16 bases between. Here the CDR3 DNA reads TGTGCCAGCAGTGAAGGGGGCGGCAGCCGGAGCTCCTACAATGAGCAGTTCTTC. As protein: CASSEGGGSRSSYNEQFF.

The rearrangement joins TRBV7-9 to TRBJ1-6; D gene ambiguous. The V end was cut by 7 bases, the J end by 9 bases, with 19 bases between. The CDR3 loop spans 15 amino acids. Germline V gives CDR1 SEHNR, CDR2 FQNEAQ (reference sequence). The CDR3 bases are TGTGCCAGCAACGACCCTAGTCAGCGGTCTTCACCCCTCCACTTT. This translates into CASNDPSQRSSPLHF.

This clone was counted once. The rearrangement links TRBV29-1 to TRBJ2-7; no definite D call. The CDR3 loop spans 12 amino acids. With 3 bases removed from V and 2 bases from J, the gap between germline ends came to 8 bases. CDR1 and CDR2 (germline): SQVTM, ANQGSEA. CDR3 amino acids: CSVESTAYEQYF. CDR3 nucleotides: TGCAGCGTTGAGAGCACAGCCTACGAGCAGTACTTC.

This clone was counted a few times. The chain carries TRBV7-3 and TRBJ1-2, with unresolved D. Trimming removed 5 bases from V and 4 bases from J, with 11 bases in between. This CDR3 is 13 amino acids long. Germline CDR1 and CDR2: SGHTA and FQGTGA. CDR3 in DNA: TGTGCCAGCAGCCGCGATCCTGGCTATGGCTACACCTTC. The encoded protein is CASSRDPGYGYTF.

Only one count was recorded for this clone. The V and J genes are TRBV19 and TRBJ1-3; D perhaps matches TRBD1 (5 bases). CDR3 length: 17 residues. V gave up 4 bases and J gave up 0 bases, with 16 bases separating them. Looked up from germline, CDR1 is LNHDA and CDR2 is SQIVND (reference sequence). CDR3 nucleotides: TGTGCCAGTAGTAGGGGGGTGATTGAGAGCTCTGGAAACACCATATATTTT. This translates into CASSRGVIESSGNTIYF. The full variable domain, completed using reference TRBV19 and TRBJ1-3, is DGGITQSPKYLFRKEGQNVTLSCEQNLNHDAMYWYRQDPGQGLRLIYYSQIVNDFQKGDIAEGYSVSREKKESFPLTVTSAQKNPTAFYLCASSRGVIESSGNTIYFGEGSWLTVV.

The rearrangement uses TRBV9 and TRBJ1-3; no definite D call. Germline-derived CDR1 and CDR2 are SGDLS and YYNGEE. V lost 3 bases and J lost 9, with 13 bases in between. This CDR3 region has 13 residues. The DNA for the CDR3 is TGTGCCAGCAGCGCATCGCCGGGGTCCACCATATATTTT. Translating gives CASSASPGSTIYF. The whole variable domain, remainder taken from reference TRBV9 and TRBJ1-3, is DSGVTQTPKHLITATGQRVTLRCSPRSGDLSVYWYQQSLDQGLQFLIQYYNGEERAKGNILERFSAQQFPDLHSELNLSSLELGDSALYFCASSASPGSTIYFGEGSWLTVV.

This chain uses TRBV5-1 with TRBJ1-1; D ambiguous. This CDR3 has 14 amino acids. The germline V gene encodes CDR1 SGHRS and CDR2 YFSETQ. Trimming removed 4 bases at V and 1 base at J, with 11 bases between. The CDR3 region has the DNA TGCGCCAGCAGCGGCCTATGGGGGAACACTGAAGCTTTCTTT. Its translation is CASSGLWGNTEAFF. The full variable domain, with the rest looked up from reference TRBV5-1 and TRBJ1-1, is KAGVTQTPRYLIKTRGQQVTLSCSPISGHRSVSWYQQTPGQGLQFLFEYFSETQRNKGNFPGRFSGRQFSNSRSEMNVSTLELGDSALYLCASSGLWGNTEAFFGQGTRLTVV.

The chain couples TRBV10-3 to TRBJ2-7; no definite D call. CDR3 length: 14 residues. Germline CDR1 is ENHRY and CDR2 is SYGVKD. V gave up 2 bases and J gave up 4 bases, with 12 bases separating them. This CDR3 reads CAISEGIVWYEQYF. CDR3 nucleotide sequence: TGTGCCATCAGTGAGGGGATAGTTTGGTACGAGCAGTACTTC.

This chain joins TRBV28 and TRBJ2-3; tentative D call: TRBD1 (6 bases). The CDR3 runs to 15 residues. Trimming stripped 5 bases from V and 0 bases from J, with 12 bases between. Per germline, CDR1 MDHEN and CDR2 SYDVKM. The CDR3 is CASSLGQPSTDTQYF. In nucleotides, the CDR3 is TGTGCCAGCAGTCTAGGACAGCCGAGCACAGATACGCAGTATTTT.

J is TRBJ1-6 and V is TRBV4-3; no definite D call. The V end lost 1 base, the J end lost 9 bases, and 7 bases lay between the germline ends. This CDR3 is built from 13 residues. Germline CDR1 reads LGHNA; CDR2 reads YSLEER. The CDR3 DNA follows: TGCGCCAGCAGCCAAGTCGTGGGTTCACCCCTCCACTTT. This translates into CASSQVVGSPLHF.

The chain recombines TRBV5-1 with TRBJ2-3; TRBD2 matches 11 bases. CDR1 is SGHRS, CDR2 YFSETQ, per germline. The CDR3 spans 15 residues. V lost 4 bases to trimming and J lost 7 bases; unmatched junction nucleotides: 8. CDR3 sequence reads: CASSPGVAGGYTQYF. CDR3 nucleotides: TGCGCCAGCAGCCCCGGGGTAGCGGGAGGGTATACGCAGTATTTT.

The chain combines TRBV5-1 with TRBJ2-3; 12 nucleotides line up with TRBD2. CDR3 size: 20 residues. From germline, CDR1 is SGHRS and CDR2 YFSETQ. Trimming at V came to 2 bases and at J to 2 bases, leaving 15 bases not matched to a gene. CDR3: CASSFPPHGLAGLDTDTQYF. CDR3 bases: TGCGCCAGCAGCTTCCCCCCCCACGGACTAGCGGGGCTTGACACAGATACGCAGTATTTT.

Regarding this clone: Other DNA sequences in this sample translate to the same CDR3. The CDR3 region is CASSLEGGGEKLFF. In DNA, the CDR3 is TGTGCCAGCAGCCTCGAGGGGGGCGGCGAAAAACTGTTTTTT. This rearrangement joins TRBV2 to TRBJ1-4; possibly TRBD1 for D (6 bases). Deletions cut 6 bases from V and 8 bases from J, with 16 bases between. The germline V gene encodes CDR1 SNHLY and CDR2 FYNNEI. The CDR3 extends over 14 amino acids. Variable domain in full (rest from reference TRBV2 and TRBJ1-4): EPEVTQTPSHQVTQMGQEVILRCVPISNHLYFYWYRQILGQKVEFLVSFYNNEISEKSEIFDDQFSVERPDGSNFTLKIRSTKLEDSAMYFCASSLEGGGEKLFFGSGTQLSVL.

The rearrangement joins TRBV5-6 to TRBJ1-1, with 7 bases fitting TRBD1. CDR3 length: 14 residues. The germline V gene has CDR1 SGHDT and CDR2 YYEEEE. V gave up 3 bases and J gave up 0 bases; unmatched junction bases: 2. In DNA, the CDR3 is TGTGCCAGCAGCTCACAGGGGCTGAACACTGAAGCTTTCTTT. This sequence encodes CASSSQGLNTEAFF.

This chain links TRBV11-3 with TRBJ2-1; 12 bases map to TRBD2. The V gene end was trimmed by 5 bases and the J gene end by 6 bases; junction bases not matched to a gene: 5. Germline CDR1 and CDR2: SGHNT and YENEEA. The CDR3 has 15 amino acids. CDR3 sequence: CASSTGLAGSNEQFF. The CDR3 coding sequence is TGTGCCAGCAGCACAGGACTAGCGGGATCCAATGAGCAGTTCTTC.

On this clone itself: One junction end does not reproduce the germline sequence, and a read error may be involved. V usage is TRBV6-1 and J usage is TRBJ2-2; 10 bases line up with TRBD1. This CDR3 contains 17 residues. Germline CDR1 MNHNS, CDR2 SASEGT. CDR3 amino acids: CAISERATGTGAGELFF. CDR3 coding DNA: TGTGCCATCAGTGAGCGGGCGACCGGGACAGGGGCCGGGGAGCTGTTTTTT.